This T cell receptor (beta chain) was documented in a study of long-term antiretroviral therapy in people with HIV. Study context: The earliest samples predate the 2015 immediate-ART recommendation by about a decade.

A note on this clone: The antigen remains unidentified.

Broader study findings: Diversity remained lower than transplant donor controls, even though it increased after ART. Against controls, HIV repertoires showed narrower ranges of CDR3 length. Participants lacked recorded data on ART adherence, viral resistance or therapy changes.

V was pared by 3 bases and J by 2 bases, with 6 bases of the junction left unmatched. The CDR3 is 14 amino acids. The germline gives CDR1 GTSNPN, CDR2 SVGIG (reference sequence). Running of the v3.0 immunoSEQ assay took place at survey level. The method was immunoSEQ multiplex PCR; TCRdb's version includes in-frame clones alone and lacks a portion of them. This sample carries some 15,000 clones, 78% of them seen once, and the ten largest clones take roughly 14%. This receptor was obtained from a woman aged 40 to 49 with HIV. The chain is built from TRBV30 and TRBJ2-5; 7 bases are a match to TRBD1. Sequences were derived from unsorted PBMCs, sampled about 3.3 years after starting antiretroviral therapy. CDR3 nucleotide sequence: TGTGCCTGGAGATTGGACAGGAGTCAAGAGACCCAGTACTTC. Its protein product is CAWRLDRSQETQYF.